This TCR beta chain was identified in a study of cytomegalovirus exposure and HLA in healthy donors. Study-wide context: Unique TCRs numbering 75 million to 95 million, obtained from HLA-typed donors, made up an early data release. Findings of the study overall: Reported findings show TCR beta sequences accurately forecast HLA-A and HLA-B alleles in most subjects. Upon later analysis, TCR association rates were observed to vary by HLA locus, being highest for DRB1 and lowest for HLA-C. The study put 150 or so TCR beta chains on its list as cytomegalovirus-associated.

The CDR3 is 13 amino acids. Germline V CDR1 and CDR2: MNHEY, SVGAGI. Both 60 Vbeta primers and 13 Jbeta primers went into the PCR. Sequencing used immunoSEQ multiplex PCR; TCRdb keeps in-frame clones, though not all of them. The sample has about 98,000 clones, 81% seen once; the top ten hold about 1.5%. As concerns this clone: Its antigen is undetermined.

The TCR was taken from a man in his forties or fifties in good health and CMV-seronegative. Sequenced material: PBMCs. The rearrangement links TRBV6-5 to TRBJ2-5; D is perhaps TRBD1 (5 bases). Judging by the DNA end, TRBJ2-7 fits better; the J call may be wrong. CDR3 nucleotides: TGTGCCAGCAGTTCCAGGACAACCTACGAGCAGTACTTC. The encoded protein is CASSSRTTYEQYF.